Below, 26 T cell receptor beta chains from the same sample are listed, as sequenced in a study of beta chain features in type 1 diabetes. The study reverse transcribed the entire isolated RNA, so it sequenced expressed TCRB transcripts. TCRdb's table, derived via immunoSEQ multiplex PCR, lists solely in-frame clones and lacks some. Of over 500,000 clones in the sample, about 14% were seen once. Material for sequencing was naive CD4+ T cells from blood. These receptors were taken from a man younger than 30 in good health.

The chain uses TRBV4-1 and TRBJ2-2; no definite D call. Trimming removed 0 bases at V and 3 bases at J, with 11 bases between. CDR3 length: 16 amino acids. CDR1 and CDR2 (germline): MGHRA, YSYEKL. CDR3 DNA sequence: TGCGCCAGCAGCCAAGAGGGTAAACCTTACACCGGGGAGCTGTTTTTT. Residues: CASSQEGKPYTGELFF.

The chain combines TRBV9 with TRBJ2-5, with a weak D call TRBD2 (6 bases). Between the trimmed V and J ends, which lost 1 base and 3 bases, there was a span of 13 bases. Looked up from germline, CDR1 is SGDLS and CDR2 is YYNGEE. CDR3 length: 15 amino acids. CDR3: CASSVPRGLKETQYF. The CDR3, as DNA: TGTGCCAGCAGCGTACCTCGGGGGTTGAAAGAGACCCAGTACTTC.

This clone was counted between two and nine times. The rearrangement joins TRBV7-3 to TRBJ1-1, with 8 positions matching TRBD1. With V trimmed by 5 bases and J by 3 bases, 8 bases remained unmatched. Germline CDR1 is SGHTA and CDR2 is FQGTGA. The CDR3 runs 15 residues. This CDR3 reads CASSTGQGRDTEAFF. The CDR3 DNA follows: TGTGCCAGCAGCACCGGACAGGGAAGGGACACTGAAGCTTTCTTT. The full variable domain, with the rest looked up from reference TRBV7-3 and TRBJ1-1, is GAGVSQTPSNKVTEKGKYVELRCDPISGHTALYWYRQSLGQGPEFLIYFQGTGAADDSGLPNDRFFAVRPEGSVSTLKIQRTERGDSAVYLCASSTGQGRDTEAFFGQGTRLTVV.

About this clone: Being one base from a much bigger clone, this may be a read error. The J gene is TRBJ2-1, the V gene TRBV28; D ambiguous. V dropped 2 bases and J dropped 10 bases, with 3 bases sitting between them. The CDR3 totals 10 residues. From germline, CDR1 is MDHEN and CDR2 SYDVKM. In DNA form, the CDR3 reads TGTGCCAGCAGTTTAAGGGAGCAGTTCTTC. Amino acid sequence: CASSLREQFF. Drawing the rest from reference TRBV28 and TRBJ2-1, the complete variable domain is DVKVTQSSRYLVKRTGEKVFLECVQDMDHENMFWYRQDPGLGLRLIYFSYDVKMKEKGDIPEGYSVSREKKERFSLILESASTNQTSMYLCASSLREQFFGPGTRLTVL.

The rearrangement links TRBV15 to TRBJ1-1, with 7 bases lining up with TRBD1. CDR1 LNHNV and CDR2 YYDKDF come from the germline V gene (reference sequence). J was trimmed by 4 bases and V by 6 bases; bases with no gene match: 8. CDR3 length: 14 amino acids. The CDR3 sequence is CATRHRGGGTEAFF. The CDR3 DNA reads as TGTGCCACCAGACACAGGGGAGGGGGCACTGAAGCTTTCTTT.

The chain recombines TRBV9 with TRBJ2-3; 9 bases line up with TRBD2. V trimming: 4 bases; J trimming: 4 bases; junction bases outside the gene matches: 16. Germline values: CDR1 SGDLS, CDR2 YYNGEE. The CDR3 loop spans 18 amino acids. CDR3 in DNA: TGTGCCAGCAGCCCCAACCTCCTGGGGCGGGGGGGCGCAGATACGCAGTATTTT. This codes for CASSPNLLGRGGADTQYF.

This clone was counted only a few times. This chain links TRBV29-1 with TRBJ1-4, with D unclear. This CDR3 region has 12 residues. V shed 6 bases and J shed 2 bases, with 7 bases lying between them. Germline V gene data show CDR1 as SQVTM and CDR2 as ANQGSEA. CDR3 sequence reads: CSVGRTNEKLFF. DNA for the CDR3: TGCAGCGTAGGGAGGACTAATGAAAAACTGTTTTTT.

The V call is TRBV27, the J call TRBJ2-1, with D possibly TRBD2 on 6 matching bases. Germline CDR1 MNHEY, CDR2 SMNVEV (reference sequence). This CDR3 is 15 amino acids long. Trimming shortened V by 4 bases and J by 9 bases, and 19 bases separated the two germline ends. This CDR3 reads CASSSPGLAPPEQFF. Here the CDR3 DNA reads TGTGCCAGCAGTTCCCCGGGACTCGCCCCACCTGAGCAGTTCTTC.

This clone was found a few times. The chain couples TRBV28 to TRBJ2-5, with TRBD2 matching over 12 bases. Germline CDR1 reads MDHEN; CDR2 reads SYDVKM. The CDR3 is made up of 17 amino acids. V lost 3 bases, J lost 5 bases, and 10 bases stayed unmatched. CDR3 sequence (DNA): TGTGCCAGCAGTTTCAGGATTTGGACTAGCGGGGCGGAGACCCAGTACTTC. Translation gives CASSFRIWTSGAETQYF.

CDR3 DNA sequence: TGTGCCAGTAGGAGACTCGAGGGGAACACTGAAGCTTTCTTT. It translates to CASRRLEGNTEAFF. This chain connects TRBV19 to TRBJ1-1; D remains ambiguous. Germline CDR1 LNHDA, CDR2 SQIVND (reference sequence). The CDR3 consists of 14 residues. The V and J ends lost 6 bases and 1 base respectively, with 12 bases between them.

The CDR3: CSVGTSGGVNEQFF. The CDR3 DNA follows: TGCAGCGTCGGGACTAGCGGGGGGGTCAATGAGCAGTTCTTC. The rearrangement links TRBV29-1 to TRBJ2-1; 16 nucleotides align to TRBD2. The CDR3 length is 14 residues. V gave up 6 bases and J gave up 6 bases; unmatched junction bases: 2. Germline-derived CDR1 and CDR2 are SQVTM and ANQGSEA.

The chain recombines TRBV6-5 with TRBJ1-5; no firm D call. This CDR3 has 13 residues. The V end lost 5 bases, the J end lost 4 bases, and 9 bases lay between the germline ends. Germline-derived CDR1 and CDR2 are MNHEY and SVGAGI. The DNA of the CDR3 is TGTGCCAGCAGTGTGGACTTAAATCAGCCCCAGCATTTT. Protein: CASSVDLNQPQHF.

This clone was detected a few times. The CDR3 DNA follows: TGTGCCAGCCCGTCAGGGACAGAGCAGTACTTC. Protein: CASPSGTEQYF. The chain recombines TRBV28 with TRBJ2-7; perhaps TRBD1 as D (6 bases). The CDR3 totals 11 residues. Germline assignment: CDR1 MDHEN and CDR2 SYDVKM. V was clipped by 8 bases and J by 7 bases, with 12 bases between them.

V is TRBV7-2 and J is TRBJ1-5; the D is unclear. The CDR3 sequence is 13 residues long. Germline V lookup: CDR1 SGHTA, CDR2 FQGNSA. V was clipped by 0 bases and J by 6 bases, with 6 bases between them. The CDR3 here is CASSLAEGQPQHF. CDR3 bases: TGTGCCAGCAGCTTAGCGGAGGGTCAGCCCCAGCATTTT.

This chain joins TRBV4-3 and TRBJ2-1; TRBD2 matches at 7 bases. This CDR3 has 15 residues. Germline V CDR1 and CDR2: LGHNA, YSLEER. V lost 2 bases to trimming and J lost 10 bases; unmatched junction nucleotides: 11. CDR3 in amino acids: CASSQRAGLTKEQFF. CDR3 in DNA: TGCGCCAGCAGCCAAAGAGCGGGGCTAACCAAGGAGCAGTTCTTC.

This clone turned up a few times. This sequence joins TRBV7-9 and TRBJ2-7; 7 bases fit TRBD1. CDR3 length: 14 residues. V dropped 5 bases and J dropped 0; count of bases not matched to a gene: 4. Germline V gives CDR1 SEHNR, CDR2 FQNEAQ (reference sequence). This CDR3 is CASSPRTGSYEQYF. The CDR3 DNA follows: TGTGCCAGCAGCCCAAGGACAGGCTCCTACGAGCAGTACTTC.

The chain employs TRBV19 and TRBJ2-6; 7 bases are shared with TRBD1. Looked up from germline, CDR1 is LNHDA and CDR2 is SQIVND (reference sequence). The CDR3 consists of 15 residues. V was clipped by 5 bases and J by 1 base; unmatched bases: 2. The CDR3 DNA reads TGTGCCAGTAGTGAGACAGGGTCTGGGGCCAACGTCCTGACTTTC. Amino acid sequence: CASSETGSGANVLTF.

The chain joins TRBV11-2 to TRBJ1-1; D ambiguous. This CDR3 is built from 13 residues. Germline V gives CDR1 SGHAT, CDR2 FQNNGV. Trimming took off 0 bases at V and 10 bases at J, with 12 bases between the two ends. CDR3 DNA sequence: TGTGCCAGCAGCTTAGATCGGACCCCAGTAGCTTTCTTT. It specifies CASSLDRTPVAFF.

V and J are TRBV5-1 and TRBJ1-3, with D maybe TRBD1 (6 bases). The V end lost 3 bases, the J end lost 0 bases, and 13 bases lay between the germline ends. Germline lookup yields CDR1 SGHRS and CDR2 YFSETQ. The CDR3 covers 16 residues. The CDR3: CASSSGTLGSGNTIYF. The CDR3 DNA reads TGCGCCAGCAGCTCAGGGACACTTGGCTCTGGAAACACCATATATTTT.

This chain uses TRBV2 with TRBJ1-1; D might be TRBD1 (5 bases). The CDR3 sequence is 13 residues long. The ends were cut back, 4 bases at V and 4 bases at J, with 10 bases in the middle. From germline, CDR1 is SNHLY and CDR2 FYNNEI. CDR3 bases: TGTGCCAGCAGTGCGACAGCTAGCACTGAAGCTTTCTTT. Its translation: CASSATASTEAFF.

The V call is TRBV4-1, the J call TRBJ2-4, with no clear D. Germline V gene data show CDR1 as MGHRA and CDR2 as YSYEKL. CDR3 size: 15 residues. Trimming stripped 4 bases from V and 9 bases from J, with 19 bases between. Here the CDR3 reads CASSRSLVPNSIQYF. CDR3 DNA sequence: TGCGCCAGCAGCCGAAGTCTCGTGCCTAATAGCATTCAGTACTTC.

The table lists this clone with a few counts. The chain carries TRBV30 and TRBJ2-1; 9 bases map to TRBD2. There are 16 residues in the CDR3. Trimming removed 2 bases from V and 12 bases from J; junction bases left unmatched: 17. Germline V gene data show CDR1 as GTSNPN and CDR2 as SVGIG (reference sequence). The DNA of the CDR3 is TGTGCCTGGAGTCCTCTGGGCTTAGCGGGGGTTCCGGGGCAGTTCTTC. It yields the protein CAWSPLGLAGVPGQFF.

The chain carries TRBV7-8 and TRBJ1-1; 7 nucleotides align to TRBD1. CDR1 SGHVS and CDR2 FQNEAQ come from the germline V gene. Trimming at V came to 5 bases and at J to 11 bases, leaving 11 bases not matched to a gene. CDR3 length equals 13 residues. The CDR3 DNA reads TGTGCCAGCAGCCAAAGACAGGGCCGGTTCGCTTTCTTT. Amino acids: CASSQRQGRFAFF.

V gene TRBV7-2 combines with J gene TRBJ2-5, with 12 bases identical to TRBD2. Germline V gives CDR1 SGHTA, CDR2 FQGNSA. V dropped 6 bases and J dropped 9; count of bases not matched to a gene: 11. The CDR3 sequence is 15 residues long. CDR3 in amino acids: CASSLRLAGGWAQYF. The CDR3, as DNA: TGTGCCAGCAGTCTCCGGCTAGCGGGAGGGTGGGCCCAGTACTTC.

Regarding this clone: This sample also contains other DNA sequences that code for the same CDR3. The CDR3 loop reads CASSLRGTDTQYF. As DNA, the CDR3 is TGTGCCAGCAGTTTAAGGGGCACAGATACGCAGTATTTT. J is TRBJ2-3 and V is TRBV27; D is unclear. Germline V gives CDR1 MNHEY, CDR2 SMNVEV (reference sequence). There are 13 residues in the CDR3. V was clipped by 2 bases and J by 1 base, with 4 bases between them.

This clone was detected a few times. The CDR3 sequence: CASPGGPDTGELFF. The CDR3, as DNA: TGTGCCAGCCCAGGGGGCCCAGACACCGGGGAGCTGTTTTTT. The V call is TRBV7-9, the J call TRBJ2-2; 8 bases are shared with TRBD1. After removal of 8 bases from V and 3 bases from J, the junction contained 5 bases not matched to a gene. The V gene's germline CDR1 is SEHNR and CDR2 FQNEAQ (reference sequence). This CDR3 spans 14 amino acids.